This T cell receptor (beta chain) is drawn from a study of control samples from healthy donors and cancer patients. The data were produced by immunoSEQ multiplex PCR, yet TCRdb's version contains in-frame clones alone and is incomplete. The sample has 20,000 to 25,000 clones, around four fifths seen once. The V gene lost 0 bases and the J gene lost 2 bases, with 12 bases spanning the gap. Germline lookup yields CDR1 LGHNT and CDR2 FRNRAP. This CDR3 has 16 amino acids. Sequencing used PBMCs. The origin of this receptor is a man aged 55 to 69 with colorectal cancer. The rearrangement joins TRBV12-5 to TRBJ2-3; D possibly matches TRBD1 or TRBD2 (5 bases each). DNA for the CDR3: TGTGCTAGTGGTTTGGTACTAGGGGCGGCCACAGATACGCAGTATTTT. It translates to CASGLVLGAATDTQYF.